This T cell receptor beta chain derives from a study of T cell responses to AZD1222 COVID-19 vaccine. General study points: Unmutated variant regions reportedly attract nearly half of all spike-specific TCRs. Across the whole spike, CD4 TCRs peaked at regions 160-218 and 743-854. The study identified only five to seven AZD1222 recipients as seropositive at baseline.

With respect to this clone: As yet, its antigen is unknown.

Data came from immunoSEQ multiplex PCR; TCRdb stores just in-frame clones and leaves some out. The table has some 140,000 clones, roughly nine tenths seen once. This CDR3 comprises 14 residues. Trimming cost V 5 bases and J 1 base, with 12 bases left between them. Per germline, CDR1 SGHNT and CDR2 YYREEE (reference sequence). The chain joins TRBV5-4 to TRBJ2-5; D is perhaps TRBD1 (5 bases). The sequence derives from an adult in good health. The sample consisted of peripheral blood, taken on day 0 of AZD1222 vaccination. The CDR3 protein is CASRAGYLQETQYF. Here the CDR3 DNA reads TGTGCCAGCAGAGCAGGGTACCTCCAAGAGACCCAGTACTTC.